The rows below give T cell receptor beta chains drawn from one sample of a study of T cells after yellow fever vaccination. TCRdb called the 5' RACE reads again in MiXCR, with one record for every CDR3 protein. The sample has approximately 150,000 distinct CDR3 sequences, 9.3% seen once. The source was CD8+ T cells sorted from PBMCs, collected 45 days after the yellow fever booster vaccination. These receptors were taken from a man aged 18 to 30 who received the YFV17D yellow fever vaccine. Both conserved end residues are part of each CDR3. Fields, in order: V gene, J gene, clone size, D gene, CDR3 DNA, CDR3 protein. D genes are given only for firm matches. The size entry is marked missing in some rows and otherwise reads once, few, many or a size class.

v_call: TRBV3-1; j_call: TRBJ1-1; clone_size: NA; d_call: NA; cdr3_nt: TGTGCCAGCAGCCAAGATCGGTGGAAGGGCCCTCAGAACACTGAAGCTTTCTTT; cdr3_aa: CASSQDRWKGPQNTEAFF
v_call: TRBV7-6; j_call: TRBJ2-7; clone_size: few; d_call: NA; cdr3_nt: TGTGCCAGCAGCCCCCAGGGTAGCTCCTACGAGCAGTACTTC; cdr3_aa: CASSPQGSSYEQYF
v_call: TRBV6-5; j_call: TRBJ1-2; clone_size: NA; d_call: NA; cdr3_nt: TGTGCCAGCAGCTACCAGGGATTCTCAGGCTACACCTTC; cdr3_aa: CASSYQGFSGYTF
v_call: TRBV27; j_call: TRBJ2-7; clone_size: few; d_call: NA; cdr3_nt: TGTGCCAGCAGTTTCCTCTCCTACGAGCAGTACTTC; cdr3_aa: CASSFLSYEQYF
v_call: TRBV19; j_call: TRBJ2-2; clone_size: NA; d_call: TRBD1; cdr3_nt: TGTGCCAGTATAGGACAGGGGGCGTACACCGGGGAGCTGTTTTTT; cdr3_aa: CASIGQGAYTGELFF
v_call: TRBV25-1; j_call: TRBJ1-5; clone_size: NA; d_call: NA; cdr3_nt: TGTGCCAGCAGTGAATATCACGAAGATCAGCCCCAGCATTTT; cdr3_aa: CASSEYHEDQPQHF
v_call: TRBV7-3; j_call: TRBJ2-1; clone_size: few; d_call: TRBD2; cdr3_nt: TGTGCCAGCAGCCTCACCGGGGGGGAGCAGTTCTTC; cdr3_aa: CASSLTGGEQFF
v_call: TRBV7-9; j_call: TRBJ1-4; clone_size: few; d_call: TRBD1; cdr3_nt: TGTGCCAGCAGCATCTTGACAGGGGCTGCAACTAATGAAAAACTGTTTTTT; cdr3_aa: CASSILTGAATNEKLFF
v_call: TRBV6-4; j_call: TRBJ2-6; clone_size: many; d_call: NA; cdr3_nt: TGTGCCAGCAGTGACTCGAAATCTGGGGCCAACGTCCTGACTTTC; cdr3_aa: CASSDSKSGANVLTF
v_call: TRBV19; j_call: TRBJ1-1; clone_size: few; d_call: TRBD1; cdr3_nt: TGTGCCAGTAGTCCACTCGGGACAGCTGAAGCTTTCTTT; cdr3_aa: CASSPLGTAEAFF
v_call: TRBV12-3/TRBV12-4; j_call: TRBJ2-2; clone_size: few; d_call: NA; cdr3_nt: TGTGCCAGCAATATAATAAGGGTGTCAAGCACCGGGGAGCTGTTTTTT; cdr3_aa: CASNIIRVSSTGELFF
v_call: TRBV27; j_call: TRBJ1-6; clone_size: NA; d_call: NA; cdr3_nt: TGTGCCAGCAGTTTCCAGGGGCAGGGATCACCCCTCCACTTT; cdr3_aa: CASSFQGQGSPLHF
v_call: TRBV5-1; j_call: TRBJ2-5; clone_size: many; d_call: TRBD2; cdr3_nt: TGCGCCAGCAGCTTGGCCGTGCTCCTAGCGGGGGAGCTTCAAGAGACCCAGTACTTC; cdr3_aa: CASSLAVLLAGELQETQYF
v_call: TRBV12-3/TRBV12-4; j_call: TRBJ2-7; clone_size: NA; d_call: NA; cdr3_nt: TGTGCCAGCAGTTTACGGACGCCCGGTGGCGAGCAGTACTTC; cdr3_aa: CASSLRTPGGEQYF
v_call: TRBV6-5; j_call: TRBJ2-1; clone_size: NA; d_call: TRBD2; cdr3_nt: TGTGCCAGCAGTCCCCTAAGCGGGGGGCTGAGCTCCTACAATGAGCAGTTCTTC; cdr3_aa: CASSPLSGGLSSYNEQFF
v_call: TRBV20-1; j_call: TRBJ2-3; clone_size: NA; d_call: NA; cdr3_nt: TGCAGTGCCCTGAACCCCCCGGATACGCAGTATTTT; cdr3_aa: CSALNPPDTQYF
v_call: TRBV23-1; j_call: TRBJ1-1; clone_size: few; d_call: TRBD1; cdr3_nt: TGCGCCAGCAGTCAATCCTACAGGGGCCATGGGAGCACTGAAGCTTTCTTT; cdr3_aa: CASSQSYRGHGSTEAFF
v_call: TRBV6-4; j_call: TRBJ2-1; clone_size: many; d_call: TRBD2; cdr3_nt: TGTGCCAGCAGTGACACTAGCGGCTCCTACAATGAGCAGTTCTTC; cdr3_aa: CASSDTSGSYNEQFF
v_call: TRBV9; j_call: TRBJ2-7; clone_size: few; d_call: NA; cdr3_nt: TGTGCCAGCAGCTCCGAGAATACCTACGAGCAGTACTTC; cdr3_aa: CASSSENTYEQYF
v_call: TRBV5-5; j_call: TRBJ2-2; clone_size: many; d_call: NA; cdr3_nt: TGTGCCAGCAGCCCAGCCGGGGAGCTGTTTTTT; cdr3_aa: CASSPAGELFF
v_call: TRBV7-9; j_call: TRBJ2-1; clone_size: few; d_call: NA; cdr3_nt: TGTGCCAGCAGCCCCAGGGGCGGGCTAGCGGAGCAGTTCTTC; cdr3_aa: CASSPRGGLAEQFF
v_call: TRBV4-1; j_call: TRBJ2-1; clone_size: few; d_call: TRBD2; cdr3_nt: TGCGCCAGCAGCCAAGAGGGGGGGGACAATGAGCAGTTCTTC; cdr3_aa: CASSQEGGDNEQFF
v_call: TRBV6-5; j_call: TRBJ2-7; clone_size: few; d_call: TRBD1; cdr3_nt: TGTGCCAGCAGCGAAAGAGGGGGCGGACTCTTTTACGAGCAGTACTTC; cdr3_aa: CASSERGGGLFYEQYF
v_call: TRBV5-4; j_call: TRBJ2-3; clone_size: few; d_call: NA; cdr3_nt: TGTGCCAGCAGCTCCCCGGGCCCCGAGACAGATACGCAGTATTTT; cdr3_aa: CASSSPGPETDTQYF
v_call: TRBV20-1; j_call: TRBJ2-5; clone_size: NA; d_call: NA; cdr3_nt: TGCAGTGCACCGGCCATTGGAGGGGCCCAAGAGACCCAGTACTTC; cdr3_aa: CSAPAIGGAQETQYF
v_call: TRBV24-1; j_call: TRBJ2-3; clone_size: NA; d_call: NA; cdr3_nt: TGTGCCACCAGTGAAGGCTTGCCTAGCACAGATACGCAGTATTTT; cdr3_aa: CATSEGLPSTDTQYF
v_call: TRBV20-1; j_call: TRBJ2-5; clone_size: few; d_call: NA; cdr3_nt: TGCAGTGCTAGAGATATGGCGGTGAATCAAGAGACCCAGTACTTC; cdr3_aa: CSARDMAVNQETQYF
v_call: TRBV4-1; j_call: TRBJ1-6; clone_size: few; d_call: NA; cdr3_nt: TGCGCCAGCAGCCAAGAAGGGTTGTGGGGTAATTCACCCCTCCACTTT; cdr3_aa: CASSQEGLWGNSPLHF
v_call: TRBV7-8; j_call: TRBJ2-5; clone_size: few; d_call: TRBD2; cdr3_nt: TGTGCCAGCAGCTTAGCGCTTAGCGGGGCCGACCAAGAGACCCAGTACTTC; cdr3_aa: CASSLALSGADQETQYF
v_call: TRBV6-2/TRBV6-3; j_call: TRBJ2-3; clone_size: NA; d_call: TRBD2; cdr3_nt: TGTGCCAGCAGTTACAACCCGGGACTAGCGGGGGCCACAGATACGCAGTATTTT; cdr3_aa: CASSYNPGLAGATDTQYF
v_call: TRBV29-1; j_call: TRBJ2-1; clone_size: few; d_call: TRBD2; cdr3_nt: TGCAGCGGCTCACTAGCGTGGGGGAATGAGCAGTTCTTC; cdr3_aa: CSGSLAWGNEQFF
v_call: TRBV15; j_call: TRBJ2-3; clone_size: many; d_call: NA; cdr3_nt: TGTGCCACCAGCAGAGATGAAGGGAGAGTCACAGATACGCAGTATTTT; cdr3_aa: CATSRDEGRVTDTQYF
v_call: TRBV7-9; j_call: TRBJ2-5; clone_size: NA; d_call: TRBD2; cdr3_nt: TGTGCCAGCAGCCCAGGGACTAGCGGGAGGCACCAAGAGACCCAGTACTTC; cdr3_aa: CASSPGTSGRHQETQYF
v_call: TRBV5-5; j_call: TRBJ2-1; clone_size: NA; d_call: TRBD1; cdr3_nt: TGTGCCAGCAGCTACAGGGGGTGGGATGAGCAGTTCTTC; cdr3_aa: CASSYRGWDEQFF
v_call: TRBV4-1; j_call: TRBJ2-3; clone_size: NA; d_call: NA; cdr3_nt: TGCGCCAGCAGCCCGGGGTACACAGATACGCAGTATTTT; cdr3_aa: CASSPGYTDTQYF
v_call: TRBV21-1; j_call: TRBJ1-3; clone_size: once; d_call: NA; cdr3_nt: TGTGCCAGCCCCCGATGGACAGGGGTACCCCCCGGCACCATATATTTT; cdr3_aa: CASPRWTGVPPGTIYF
v_call: TRBV20-1; j_call: TRBJ2-2; clone_size: many; d_call: NA; cdr3_nt: TGCAGTGCTAGAACTACGCTAGGGACCGGGGAGCTGTTTTTT; cdr3_aa: CSARTTLGTGELFF
v_call: TRBV15; j_call: TRBJ1-1; clone_size: NA; d_call: NA; cdr3_nt: TGTGCCACCAGCAGAGAAAGGGGGGTGAACACTGAAGCTTTCTTT; cdr3_aa: CATSRERGVNTEAFF
v_call: TRBV7-3; j_call: TRBJ2-5; clone_size: NA; d_call: TRBD2; cdr3_nt: TGTGCCAGCAGCGCTAGCGGGGGGACCGAAGAGACCCAGTACTTC; cdr3_aa: CASSASGGTEETQYF
v_call: TRBV6-2/TRBV6-3; j_call: TRBJ2-1; clone_size: many; d_call: NA; cdr3_nt: TGTGCCAGCAGTTCGCCGGGGGCTTCGCCCTACAATGAGCAGTTCTTC; cdr3_aa: CASSSPGASPYNEQFF
v_call: TRBV2; j_call: TRBJ2-3; clone_size: few; d_call: TRBD2; cdr3_nt: TGTGCCAGCAGCGACCCCCGACTAGCGGGCCCAGATACGCAGTATTTT; cdr3_aa: CASSDPRLAGPDTQYF
v_call: TRBV6-4; j_call: TRBJ2-3; clone_size: NA; d_call: TRBD2; cdr3_nt: TGTGCCAGCAGTGACTCGCGGGGGGGCACAGATACGCAGTATTTT; cdr3_aa: CASSDSRGGTDTQYF
v_call: TRBV7-9; j_call: TRBJ2-1; clone_size: NA; d_call: TRBD2; cdr3_nt: TGTGCCAGCAGTAGCGGGGGGGCCCCCAATGAGCAGTTCTTC; cdr3_aa: CASSSGGAPNEQFF
v_call: TRBV6-5; j_call: TRBJ2-1; clone_size: few; d_call: TRBD2; cdr3_nt: TGTGCCAGCAGGGGGGGGAGGGTCGGTGAGCAGTTCTTC; cdr3_aa: CASRGGRVGEQFF
v_call: TRBV5-1; j_call: TRBJ2-5; clone_size: few; d_call: TRBD2; cdr3_nt: TGCGCCAGCAGCATAACCGGGACTACCTTCGGCCAGTACTTC; cdr3_aa: CASSITGTTFGQYF
v_call: TRBV7-9; j_call: TRBJ1-3; clone_size: NA; d_call: NA; cdr3_nt: TGTGCCAGCAGCTCGATGGGTTTAGGAAACACCATATATTTT; cdr3_aa: CASSSMGLGNTIYF
v_call: TRBV13; j_call: TRBJ1-2; clone_size: few; d_call: NA; cdr3_nt: TGTGCCAGCAGCTTAGGCGCCAGCCTCTATGGCTACACCTTC; cdr3_aa: CASSLGASLYGYTF
v_call: TRBV7-9; j_call: TRBJ1-1; clone_size: few; d_call: NA; cdr3_nt: TGTGCCAGCAGCTCAACATCCAGCACTGAAGCTTTCTTT; cdr3_aa: CASSSTSSTEAFF
v_call: TRBV5-5; j_call: TRBJ1-1; clone_size: NA; d_call: NA; cdr3_nt: TGTGCCAGCAGCTTACGGACAGACTGGGTGAGAACTGAAGCTTTCTTT; cdr3_aa: CASSLRTDWVRTEAFF
v_call: TRBV11-2; j_call: TRBJ2-2; clone_size: few; d_call: TRBD2; cdr3_nt: TGTGCCAGCAGCTTGGGGACTAGCGGGGGCCTAAGCACCGGGGAGCTGTTTTTT; cdr3_aa: CASSLGTSGGLSTGELFF
v_call: TRBV18; j_call: TRBJ2-5; clone_size: few; d_call: TRBD1; cdr3_nt: TGTGCCAGCTCAACCCGGGACAGGGGGCTTGAGACCCAGTACTTC; cdr3_aa: CASSTRDRGLETQYF
v_call: TRBV5-1; j_call: TRBJ1-2; clone_size: few; d_call: TRBD1; cdr3_nt: TGCGCCAGCAGCCCCCCCGCGACAGGGGGTCACTATGGCTACACCTTC; cdr3_aa: CASSPPATGGHYGYTF
v_call: TRBV7-7; j_call: TRBJ2-5; clone_size: NA; d_call: NA; cdr3_nt: TGTGCCAGCAGCCGAGGGGGGCCGGGGGATCAAGAGACCCAGTACTTC; cdr3_aa: CASSRGGPGDQETQYF
v_call: TRBV29-1; j_call: TRBJ2-7; clone_size: NA; d_call: NA; cdr3_nt: TGCAGCGTTGAGGGGGGCGTTGGCAACGAGCAGTACTTC; cdr3_aa: CSVEGGVGNEQYF
v_call: TRBV7-9; j_call: TRBJ2-5; clone_size: few; d_call: NA; cdr3_nt: TGTGCCACTGCGAGATGGGCGGTCTCCAGGGAGACCCAGTACTTC; cdr3_aa: CATARWAVSRETQYF